This TCR beta chain was sequenced during a study of cytomegalovirus exposure and HLA in healthy donors. Points from the study as a whole: Most sequenced TCRs were rare (though some public TCRs occurred in many donors). Within the 120 or so validation repertoires, first-cohort TCR clusters tended to co-occur, according to a later analysis.

CDR1 and CDR2 from the germline V gene are SGHRS and YFSETQ. The V gene lost 4 bases and the J gene lost 6 bases, with 11 bases spanning the gap. The CDR3 consists of 13 residues. Turning to this clone: Its antigen is still unknown.

The table came from immunoSEQ multiplex PCR; TCRdb's copy has only in-frame clones and leaves some out. The data hold under 65,000 clones, with around 90% observed a single time. The chain combines TRBV5-1 with TRBJ1-5; the D is unclear. This receptor was identified in a woman younger than 30 in good health and CMV-seropositive. Sample: PBMCs. CDR3 DNA: TGCGCCAGCAGCCCGGACGGGAGTCAGCCCCAGCATTTT. Translation gives CASSPDGSQPQHF.